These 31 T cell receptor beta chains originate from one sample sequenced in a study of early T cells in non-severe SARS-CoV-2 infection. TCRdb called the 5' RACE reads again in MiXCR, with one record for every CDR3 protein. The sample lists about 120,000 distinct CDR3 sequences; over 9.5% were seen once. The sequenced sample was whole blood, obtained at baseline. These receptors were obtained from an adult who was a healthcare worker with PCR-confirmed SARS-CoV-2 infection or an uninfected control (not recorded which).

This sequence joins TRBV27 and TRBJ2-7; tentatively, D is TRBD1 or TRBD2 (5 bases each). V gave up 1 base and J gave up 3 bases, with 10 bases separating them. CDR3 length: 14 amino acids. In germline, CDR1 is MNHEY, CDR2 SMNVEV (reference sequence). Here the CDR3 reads CASSLYGDDYEQYF. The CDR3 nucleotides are TGTGCCAGCAGTTTATACGGGGACGACTACGAGCAGTACTTC.

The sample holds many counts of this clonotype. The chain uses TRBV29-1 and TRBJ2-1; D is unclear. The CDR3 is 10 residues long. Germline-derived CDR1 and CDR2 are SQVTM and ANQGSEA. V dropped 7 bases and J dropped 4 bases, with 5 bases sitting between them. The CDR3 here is CSAGYNEQFF. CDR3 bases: TGCAGCGCTGGGTACAATGAGCAGTTCTTC.

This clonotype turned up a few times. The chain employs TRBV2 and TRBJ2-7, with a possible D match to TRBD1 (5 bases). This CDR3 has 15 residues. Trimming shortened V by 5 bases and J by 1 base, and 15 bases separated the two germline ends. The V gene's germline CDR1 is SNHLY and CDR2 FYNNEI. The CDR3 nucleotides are TGTGCCAGCAGTATCGACAGCCTTCTTTCCTACGAGCAGTACTTC. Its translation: CASSIDSLLSYEQYF. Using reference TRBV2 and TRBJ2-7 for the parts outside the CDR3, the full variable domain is EPEVTQTPSHQVTQMGQEVILRCVPISNHLYFYWYRQILGQKVEFLVSFYNNEISEKSEIFDDQFSVERPDGSNFTLKIRSTKLEDSAMYFCASSIDSLLSYEQYFGPGTRLTVT.

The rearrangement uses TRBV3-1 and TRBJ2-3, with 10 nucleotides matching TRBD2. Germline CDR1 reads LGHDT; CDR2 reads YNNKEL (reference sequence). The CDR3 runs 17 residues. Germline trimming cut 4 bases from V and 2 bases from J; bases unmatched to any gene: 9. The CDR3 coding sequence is TGTGCCAGCAGCCTAAGCGGGAGGGCCCCCTTCACAGATACGCAGTATTTT. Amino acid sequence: CASSLSGRAPFTDTQYF.

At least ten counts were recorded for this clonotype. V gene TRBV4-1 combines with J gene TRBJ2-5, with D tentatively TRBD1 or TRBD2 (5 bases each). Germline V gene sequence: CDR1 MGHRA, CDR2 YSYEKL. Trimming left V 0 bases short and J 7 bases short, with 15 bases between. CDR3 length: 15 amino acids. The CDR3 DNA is TGCGCCAGCAGCCAAGATGGGAGACCCACAGGGACCCAGTACTTC. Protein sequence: CASSQDGRPTGTQYF.

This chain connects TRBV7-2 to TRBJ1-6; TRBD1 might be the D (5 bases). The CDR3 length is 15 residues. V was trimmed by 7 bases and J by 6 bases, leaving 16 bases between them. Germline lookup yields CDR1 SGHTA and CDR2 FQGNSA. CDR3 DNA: TGTGCCAGCACCACTTCAGGGAGCAGTAATTCACCCCTCCACTTT. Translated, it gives CASTTSGSSNSPLHF.

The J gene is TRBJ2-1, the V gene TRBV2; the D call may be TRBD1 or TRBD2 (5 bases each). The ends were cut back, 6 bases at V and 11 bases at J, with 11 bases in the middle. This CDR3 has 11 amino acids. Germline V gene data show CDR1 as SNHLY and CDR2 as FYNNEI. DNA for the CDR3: TGTGCCAGCAGCCGGGACCTGAAGCAGTTCTTC. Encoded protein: CASSRDLKQFF.

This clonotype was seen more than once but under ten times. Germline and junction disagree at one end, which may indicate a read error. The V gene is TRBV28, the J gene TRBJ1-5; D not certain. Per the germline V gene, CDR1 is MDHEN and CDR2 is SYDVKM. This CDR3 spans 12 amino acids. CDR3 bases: TGTGCCAGCAGTTTCCAATCTTTGCGGAAGGACTTT. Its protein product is CASSFQSLRKDF.

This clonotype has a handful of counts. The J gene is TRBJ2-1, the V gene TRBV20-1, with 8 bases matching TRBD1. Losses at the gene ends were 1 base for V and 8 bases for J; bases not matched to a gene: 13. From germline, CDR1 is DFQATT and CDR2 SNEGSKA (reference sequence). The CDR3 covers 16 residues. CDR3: CSARAIAWTGNHEQFF. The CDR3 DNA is TGCAGTGCTAGAGCGATCGCTTGGACAGGGAACCATGAGCAGTTCTTC.

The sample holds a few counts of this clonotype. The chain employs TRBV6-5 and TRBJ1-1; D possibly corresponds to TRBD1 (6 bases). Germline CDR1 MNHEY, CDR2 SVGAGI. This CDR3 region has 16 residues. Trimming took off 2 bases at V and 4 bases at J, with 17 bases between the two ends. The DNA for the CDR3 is TGTGCCAGCAGTTACCGCCAGGTACAGGGCGGCACTGAAGCTTTCTTT. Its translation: CASSYRQVQGGTEAFF.

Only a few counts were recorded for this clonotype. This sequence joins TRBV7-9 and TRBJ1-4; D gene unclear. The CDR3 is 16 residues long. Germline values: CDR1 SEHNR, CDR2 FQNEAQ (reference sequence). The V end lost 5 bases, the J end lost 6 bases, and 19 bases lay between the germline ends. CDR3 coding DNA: TGTGCCAGCAGCGGCACGGGAGCTTCTCTGGATGAAAAACTGTTTTTT. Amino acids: CASSGTGASLDEKLFF. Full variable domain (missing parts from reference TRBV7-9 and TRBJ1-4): DTGVSQNPRHKITKRGQNVTFRCDPISEHNRLYWYRQTLGQGPEFLTYFQNEAQLEKSRLLSDRFSAERPKGSFSTLEIQRTEQGDSAMYLCASSGTGASLDEKLFFGSGTQLSVL.

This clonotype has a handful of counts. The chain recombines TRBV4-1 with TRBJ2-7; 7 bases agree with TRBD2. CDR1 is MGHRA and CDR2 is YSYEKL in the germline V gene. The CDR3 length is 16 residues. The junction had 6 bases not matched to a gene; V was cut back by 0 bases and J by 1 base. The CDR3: CASSQDSSGASYEQYF. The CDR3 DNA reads TGCGCCAGCAGCCAAGATTCCAGCGGGGCGTCCTACGAGCAGTACTTC.

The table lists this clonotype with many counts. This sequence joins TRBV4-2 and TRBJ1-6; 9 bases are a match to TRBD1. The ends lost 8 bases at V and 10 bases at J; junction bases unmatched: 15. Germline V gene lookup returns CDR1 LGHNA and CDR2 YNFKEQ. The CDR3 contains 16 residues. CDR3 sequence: CASQNPGQGNQSPLHF. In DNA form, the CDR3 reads TGTGCCAGCCAGAACCCGGGACAGGGAAATCAATCACCCCTCCACTTT.

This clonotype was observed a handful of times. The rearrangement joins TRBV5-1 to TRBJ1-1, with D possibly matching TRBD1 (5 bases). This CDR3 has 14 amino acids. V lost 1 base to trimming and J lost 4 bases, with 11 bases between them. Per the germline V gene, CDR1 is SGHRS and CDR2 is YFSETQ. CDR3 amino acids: CASSLQGVGTEAFF. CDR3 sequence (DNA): TGCGCCAGCAGCTTGCAAGGGGTTGGCACTGAAGCTTTCTTT. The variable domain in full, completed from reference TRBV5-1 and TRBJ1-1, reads KAGVTQTPRYLIKTRGQQVTLSCSPISGHRSVSWYQQTPGQGLQFLFEYFSETQRNKGNFPGRFSGRQFSNSRSEMNVSTLELGDSALYLCASSLQGVGTEAFFGQGTRLTVV.

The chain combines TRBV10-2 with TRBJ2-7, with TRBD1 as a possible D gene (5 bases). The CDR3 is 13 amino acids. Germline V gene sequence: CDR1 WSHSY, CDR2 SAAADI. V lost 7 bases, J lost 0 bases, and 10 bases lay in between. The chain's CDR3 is CASNPGPSYEQYF. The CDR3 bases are TGCGCCAGCAACCCAGGGCCCTCCTACGAGCAGTACTTC.

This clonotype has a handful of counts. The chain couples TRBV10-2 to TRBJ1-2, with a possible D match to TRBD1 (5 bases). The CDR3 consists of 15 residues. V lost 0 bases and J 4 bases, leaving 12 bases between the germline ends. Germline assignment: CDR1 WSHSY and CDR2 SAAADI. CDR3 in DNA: TGCGCCAGCAGTGAGTCGGGACGAACGCTCTATGGCTACACCTTC. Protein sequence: CASSESGRTLYGYTF.

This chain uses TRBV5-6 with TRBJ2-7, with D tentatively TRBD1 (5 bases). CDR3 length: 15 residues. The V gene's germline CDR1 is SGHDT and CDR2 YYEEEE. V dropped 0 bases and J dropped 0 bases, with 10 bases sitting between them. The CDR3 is CASSLERTISYEQYF. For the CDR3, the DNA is TGTGCCAGCAGCTTGGAGAGGACAATCTCCTACGAGCAGTACTTC.

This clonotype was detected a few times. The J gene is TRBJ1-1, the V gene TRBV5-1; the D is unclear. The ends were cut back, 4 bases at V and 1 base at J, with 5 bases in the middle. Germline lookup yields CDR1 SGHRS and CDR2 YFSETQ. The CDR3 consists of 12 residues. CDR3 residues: CASSTWNTEAFF. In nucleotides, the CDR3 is TGCGCCAGCAGCACGTGGAACACTGAAGCTTTCTTT.

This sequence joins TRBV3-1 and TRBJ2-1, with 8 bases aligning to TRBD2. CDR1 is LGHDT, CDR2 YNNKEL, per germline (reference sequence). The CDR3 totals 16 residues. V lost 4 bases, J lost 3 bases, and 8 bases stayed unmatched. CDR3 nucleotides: TGTGCCAGCAGCCCGGCCAGCGGGAGATTCTACAATGAGCAGTTCTTC. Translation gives CASSPASGRFYNEQFF.

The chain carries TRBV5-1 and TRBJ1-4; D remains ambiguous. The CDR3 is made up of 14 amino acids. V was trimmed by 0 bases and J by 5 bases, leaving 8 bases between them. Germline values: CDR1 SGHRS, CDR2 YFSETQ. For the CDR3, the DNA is TGCGCCAGCAGCTTGGGGCCCGAAAATGAAAAACTGTTTTTT. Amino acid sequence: CASSLGPENEKLFF.

CDR3 sequence (DNA): TGTGCCAGTAGTATCCGGACAGGGATGAAAAAACTGTTTTTT. Translating gives CASSIRTGMKKLFF. The J gene is TRBJ1-4, the V gene TRBV19; 8 nucleotides match TRBD1. This CDR3 has 14 residues. From germline, CDR1 is LNHDA and CDR2 SQIVND (reference sequence). J was trimmed by 9 bases and V by 3 bases; bases with no gene match: 6.

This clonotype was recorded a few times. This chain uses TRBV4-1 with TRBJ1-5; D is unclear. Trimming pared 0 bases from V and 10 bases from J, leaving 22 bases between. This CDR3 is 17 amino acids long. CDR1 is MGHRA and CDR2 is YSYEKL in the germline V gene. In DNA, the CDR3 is TGCGCCAGCAGCCAAGATCAACAAGGGCCTCAAGGGAAACCCCAGCATTTT. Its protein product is CASSQDQQGPQGKPQHF.

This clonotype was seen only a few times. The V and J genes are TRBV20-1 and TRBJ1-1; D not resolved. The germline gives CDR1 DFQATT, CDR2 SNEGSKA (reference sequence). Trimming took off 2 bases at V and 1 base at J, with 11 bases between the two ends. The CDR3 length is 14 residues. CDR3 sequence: CSARIRQANTEAFF. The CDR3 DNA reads TGCAGTGCTAGAATAAGACAAGCGAACACTGAAGCTTTCTTT.

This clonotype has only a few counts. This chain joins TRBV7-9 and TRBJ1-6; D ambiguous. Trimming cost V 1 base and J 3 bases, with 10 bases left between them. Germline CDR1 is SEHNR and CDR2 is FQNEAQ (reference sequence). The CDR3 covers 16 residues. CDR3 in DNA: TGTGCCAGCAGCTTAGGGGCGGGGTTCTATAATTCACCCCTCCACTTT. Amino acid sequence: CASSLGAGFYNSPLHF.

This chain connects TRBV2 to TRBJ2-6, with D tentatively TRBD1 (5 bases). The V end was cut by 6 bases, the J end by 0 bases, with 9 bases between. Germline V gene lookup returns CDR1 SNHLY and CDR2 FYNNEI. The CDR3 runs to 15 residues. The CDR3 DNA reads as TGTGCCAGCAGCGTCGACAGCTCTGGGGCCAACGTCCTGACTTTC. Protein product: CASSVDSSGANVLTF.

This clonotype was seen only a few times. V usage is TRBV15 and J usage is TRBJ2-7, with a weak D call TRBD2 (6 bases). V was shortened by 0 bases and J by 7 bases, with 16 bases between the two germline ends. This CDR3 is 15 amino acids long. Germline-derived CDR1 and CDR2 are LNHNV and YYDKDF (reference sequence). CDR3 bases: TGTGCCACCAGCAGAGATTTCCCCTCGGGGGAAGAGCAGTACTTC. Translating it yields CATSRDFPSGEEQYF. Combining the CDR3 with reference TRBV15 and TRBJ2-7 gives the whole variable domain DAMVIQNPRYQVTQFGKPVTLSCSQTLNHNVMYWYQQKSSQAPKLLFHYYDKDFNNEADTPDNFQSRRPNTSFCFLDIRSPGLGDTAMYLCATSRDFPSGEEQYFGPGTRLTVT.

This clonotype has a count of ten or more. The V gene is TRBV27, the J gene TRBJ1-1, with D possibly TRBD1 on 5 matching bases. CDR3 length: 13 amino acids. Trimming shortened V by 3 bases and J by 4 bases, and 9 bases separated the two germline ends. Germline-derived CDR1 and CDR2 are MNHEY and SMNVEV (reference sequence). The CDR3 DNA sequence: TGTGCCAGCAGTTTCCAGGGTTCCACTGAAGCTTTCTTT. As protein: CASSFQGSTEAFF.

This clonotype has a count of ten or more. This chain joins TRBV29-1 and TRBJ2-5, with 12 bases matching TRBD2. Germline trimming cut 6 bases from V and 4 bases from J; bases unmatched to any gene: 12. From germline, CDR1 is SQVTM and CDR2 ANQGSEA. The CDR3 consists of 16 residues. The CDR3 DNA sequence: TGCAGCGTCCAAGATGCTAGCGGGAGGGTGTCAGAGACCCAGTACTTC. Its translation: CSVQDASGRVSETQYF.

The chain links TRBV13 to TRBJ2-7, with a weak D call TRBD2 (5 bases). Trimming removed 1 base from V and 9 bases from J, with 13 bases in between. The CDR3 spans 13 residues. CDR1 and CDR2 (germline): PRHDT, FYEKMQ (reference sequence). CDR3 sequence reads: CASSLEQTTVQYF. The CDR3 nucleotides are TGTGCCAGCAGCTTAGAACAGACTACGGTGCAGTACTTC.

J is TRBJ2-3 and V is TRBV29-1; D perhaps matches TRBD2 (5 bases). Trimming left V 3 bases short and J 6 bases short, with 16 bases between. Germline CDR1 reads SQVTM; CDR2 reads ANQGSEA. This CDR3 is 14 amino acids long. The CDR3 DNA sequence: TGCAGCGTTGAGAGCGGAAGCGGAAGGGATACGCAGTATTTT. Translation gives CSVESGSGRDTQYF.

CDR3 nucleotides: TGTGCCAGCAGCTTTGGGACTAGCGGGACTAATGAGCAGTTCTTC. This encodes CASSFGTSGTNEQFF. The chain has TRBV7-9 and TRBJ2-1; 13 bases are a match to TRBD2. The CDR3 extends over 15 amino acids. Germline assignment: CDR1 SEHNR and CDR2 FQNEAQ (reference sequence). V was pared by 3 bases and J by 7 bases, with 3 bases of the junction left unmatched.